The sequence of this TCR beta chain was determined in a study of blood T cell repertoires in COVID-19 (dated by TCRdb to about 2020). Background for the entire study: Collaborator samples came from the United States, Italy and Spain and covered acute and convalescent phases of COVID-19. Nearly every sample came with metadata listing a de-identified subject ID, COVID-19 status, age in years and sex. Samples came from the ongoing ImmuneRACE study (first 160 participants) plus 1,254 subjects from 6 global collaborators. The repertoires were made available in a free public database intended to serve as a resource for research on the immune response to SARS-CoV-2. Where available, HLA class I and class II types were taken from metadata supplied by the sample provider and were not determined by assay-based typing. The material from the prospective study consisted of cDNA or gDNA derived from T cells, B-cell-depleted T cells, or PBMCs. The dataset comprised deeply sampled blood TCRbeta repertoires from subjects exposed to, actively infected with, or recovered from COVID-19.

This clone was seen once. The antigen it binds to is not known. Base qualities were left out, and no much larger clone turns up one base away. Collaborating institutions collected whole blood in K2EDTA tubes following their own protocols. For TCRbeta analysis, collaborator samples were shipped as frozen whole blood, as isolated PBMCs, or as DNA extracted from either sample type. The research as a whole found: The quantity of clinical and demographic metadata differed by source and by participant and was supplied without curation.

TCRbeta CDR3 regions were amplified from genomic DNA using the immunoSEQ Assay, a bias-controlled multiplex PCR. On the study's bioinformatics: The number of nucleated cells in each sample was estimated by amplification of reference gene primers within the assay. Sequence reads were collapsed and filtered to measure the absolute abundance of every unique TCRbeta CDR3 rearrangement. For each sample, productive Simpson clonality was calculated as the square root of Simpson's diversity index over productive rearrangements. The table was pulled from immuneACCESS by TCRdb, which kept in-frame rearrangements only. Such tables lose some clones; where checked, under half of the loss comes from unresolved V genes, and the rest has no known cause. V and J calls and clone size come straight from that table; D and trimming were deduced from the DNA. For this sample there are 15,000 to 20,000 clones; more than 80% appear just once. Under 4.5% of the sample is taken by the ten largest.

The TCR comes from a human donor in a cohort sampled during active COVID-19. The sample comprised peripheral blood.

The CDR3 in this case is CSLREGETQYF. The DNA reads as follows: TGCAGCCTGCGGGAGGGCGAGACCCAGTACTTC. The chain is assembled from TRBV29-1 and TRBJ2-5, and 9 bases in between align with TRBD2. The CDR3 starts with the cysteine, ends with the phenylalanine, and has 11 residues. The entry retains the CDR3 DNA only, 33 bases that are in frame from base 1. The V end gives up 8 bases and the J end 5 bases, leaving 3 bases in the junction not matched to a gene. CDR1 is given as SQVTM and CDR2 as ANQGSEA, both from the germline V gene.